The next 21 T cell receptor beta chains were all read from a single sample in a study of T cell responses to AZD1222 COVID-19 vaccine. This table comes from immunoSEQ multiplex PCR, and its TCRdb copy is limited to in-frame clones, with some not included. Here the sample spans more than 150,000 clones, approximately 92% being singletons. The material sequenced was peripheral blood, taken on day 0 of AZD1222 vaccination. The receptors come from an adult in good health.

J is TRBJ2-7 and V is TRBV6-5, with D possibly matching TRBD2 (6 bases). Germline CDR1 and CDR2: MNHEY and SVGAGI. Trimming took off 5 bases at V and 3 bases at J, with 14 bases between the two ends. This CDR3 comprises 14 residues. As DNA, the CDR3 is TGTGCCAGCAGTCCGGGACTTTTACTCTACGAGCAGTACTTC. Translated: CASSPGLLLYEQYF.

The CDR3 sequence: CASSLWQAARGSTEAFF. CDR3 DNA: TGTGCCAGCAGCTTATGGCAGGCAGCTAGAGGATCCACTGAAGCTTTCTTT. The chain is built from TRBV11-2 and TRBJ1-1, with no clear D. Germline V gene lookup returns CDR1 SGHAT and CDR2 FQNNGV. Trimming removed 2 bases at V and 4 bases at J, with 20 bases between. The CDR3 runs 17 residues.

This clone was found once. This sequence joins TRBV18 and TRBJ1-1, with D hard to call. Trimming took off 3 bases at V and 3 bases at J, with 11 bases between the two ends. The CDR3 is 14 residues long. The germline V gene has CDR1 KGHSH and CDR2 LQKENI. The CDR3 DNA is TGTGCCAGCTCACCCCCCTCGGGTTACACTGAAGCTTTCTTT. This codes for CASSPPSGYTEAFF.

This clone was picked up a small number of times. The chain has TRBV9 and TRBJ2-1; 12 positions agree with TRBD2. Germline lookup yields CDR1 SGDLS and CDR2 YYNGEE. The CDR3 loop spans 16 amino acids. V shed 3 bases and J 2 bases; nucleotides not matched to a gene: 3. The CDR3 reads CASSGRLAGAYNEQFF. Here the CDR3 DNA reads TGTGCCAGCAGCGGAAGACTAGCGGGGGCCTACAATGAGCAGTTCTTC.

The chain employs TRBV19 and TRBJ2-7; D gene ambiguous. The V and J ends lost 4 bases and 6 bases respectively, with 4 bases between them. Germline assignment: CDR1 LNHDA and CDR2 SQIVND (reference sequence). This CDR3 is built from 10 residues. The CDR3: CASSNGEQYF. The CDR3 DNA is TGTGCCAGTAGTAACGGCGAGCAGTACTTC.

This chain joins TRBV5-5 and TRBJ2-1; D is undetermined. The CDR3 totals 12 residues. Per the germline V gene, CDR1 is SGHKS and CDR2 is YYEKEE (reference sequence). Trimming shortened V by 4 bases and J by 9 bases, and 11 bases separated the two germline ends. CDR3 in amino acids: CASSLPPPEQFF. For the CDR3, the DNA is TGTGCCAGCAGCCTGCCCCCCCCTGAGCAGTTCTTC.

This clone has a single count. The V call is TRBV5-1, the J call TRBJ1-2, with 7 bases aligning to TRBD1. Germline V CDR1 and CDR2: SGHRS, YFSETQ. V lost 2 bases, J lost 10 bases, and 2 bases stayed unmatched. The CDR3 totals 11 residues. CDR3 in amino acids: CASSLGQVYTF. The CDR3 DNA reads TGCGCCAGCAGCTTAGGACAGGTCTACACCTTC. Full variable domain (missing parts from reference TRBV5-1 and TRBJ1-2): KAGVTQTPRYLIKTRGQQVTLSCSPISGHRSVSWYQQTPGQGLQFLFEYFSETQRNKGNFPGRFSGRQFSNSRSEMNVSTLELGDSALYLCASSLGQVYTFGSGTRLTVV.

This sequence joins TRBV20-1 and TRBJ2-5, with 7 bases lining up with TRBD2. The CDR3 is 14 amino acids. Germline V gene lookup returns CDR1 DFQATT and CDR2 SNEGSKA (reference sequence). The V segment lost 3 bases and the J segment 5 bases; nucleotides outside the gene matches: 9. The CDR3, as DNA: TGCAGTGCTAGTTCGGGGGGTGGTTCGGAGACCCAGTACTTC. Protein product: CSASSGGGSETQYF.

This chain joins TRBV7-8 and TRBJ2-4; 7 bases agree with TRBD2. The CDR3 spans 13 residues. Germline values: CDR1 SGHVS, CDR2 FQNEAQ. The ends lost 5 bases at V and 9 bases at J; junction bases unmatched: 7. CDR3: CASSGDPGGIQYF. The CDR3 coding sequence is TGTGCCAGCAGCGGGGACCCGGGGGGCATTCAGTACTTC.

The rearrangement uses TRBV19 and TRBJ1-3; 8 bases agree with TRBD1. The V segment lost 4 bases and the J segment 2 bases; nucleotides outside the gene matches: 4. Germline V lookup: CDR1 LNHDA, CDR2 SQIVND (reference sequence). The CDR3 is made up of 15 amino acids. CDR3 protein: CASSKGQVPGNTIYF. The CDR3 region has the DNA TGTGCCAGTAGTAAGGGACAGGTTCCTGGAAACACCATATATTTT.

J is TRBJ1-3 and V is TRBV3-1 (or the pseudogene TRBV3-2); tentative D call: TRBD1 (5 bases). The germline V gene has CDR1 LGHDT and CDR2 YNNKEL (reference sequence). Between the trimmed V and J ends, which lost 3 bases and 0 bases, there was a span of 18 bases. The CDR3 runs 18 residues. The CDR3 sequence is CASSQGKGRGDSGNTIYF. The DNA of the CDR3 is TGTGCCAGCAGCCAGGGTAAGGGACGTGGTGACTCTGGAAACACCATATATTTT.

The J gene is TRBJ1-5, the V gene TRBV19; D ambiguous. V lost 10 bases to trimming and J lost 0 bases, with 16 bases between them. Germline CDR1 and CDR2: LNHDA and SQIVND (reference sequence). The CDR3 is 15 residues long. The CDR3: CATLGHEYSNQPQHF. CDR3 coding DNA: TGTGCCACACTAGGGCACGAATATAGCAATCAGCCCCAGCATTTT.

This chain links TRBV19 with TRBJ2-1; 8 bases agree with TRBD2. Germline V gene lookup returns CDR1 LNHDA and CDR2 SQIVND (reference sequence). CDR3 length: 17 amino acids. The V segment lost 7 bases and the J segment 5 bases; nucleotides outside the gene matches: 16. DNA for the CDR3: TGTGCCAGTAAAGAACCCGGAGAGCTAGCGGGTAACAATGAGCAGTTCTTC. It translates to CASKEPGELAGNNEQFF.

CDR3 sequence reads: CSVPADTTNTEAFF. The CDR3 region has the DNA TGCAGCGTTCCCGCGGACACGACGAACACTGAAGCTTTCTTT. The genes are TRBV29-1 and TRBJ1-1, with TRBD1 as a possible D gene (5 bases). Trimming pared 5 bases from V and 1 base from J, leaving 14 bases between. Germline V lookup: CDR1 SQVTM, CDR2 ANQGSEA. This CDR3 comprises 14 residues.

In this sample, this clone turned up once. V and J are TRBV7-2 and TRBJ2-1; perhaps TRBD2 as D (5 bases). CDR3 length equals 16 residues. V gave up 9 bases and J gave up 1 base, with 19 bases separating them. The V gene's germline CDR1 is SGHTA and CDR2 FQGNSA. CDR3: CASRRGLGGSYNEQFF. The CDR3 coding sequence is TGTGCCAGTCGCCGCGGGCTCGGCGGGTCCTACAATGAGCAGTTCTTC.

This clone came up a few times. V usage is TRBV18 and J usage is TRBJ1-2; TRBD1 matches 7 bases. The CDR3 runs to 16 residues. V gave up 5 bases and J gave up 0 bases; unmatched junction bases: 9. In germline, CDR1 is KGHSH, CDR2 LQKENI. This CDR3 reads CASSRTGGIANYGYTF. For the CDR3, the DNA is TGTGCCAGCTCAAGGACAGGAGGGATAGCTAACTATGGCTACACCTTC.

The genes are TRBV10-3 and TRBJ1-5; 7 positions agree with TRBD1. Trimming removed 5 bases from V and 7 bases from J; junction bases left unmatched: 11. From germline, CDR1 is ENHRY and CDR2 SYGVKD. The CDR3 is made up of 15 amino acids. The CDR3 sequence is CAISQTGDSNQPQHF. CDR3 DNA sequence: TGTGCCATCAGTCAAACAGGGGATTCTAACCAGCCCCAGCATTTT.

The chain couples TRBV4-1 to TRBJ1-6; D may be TRBD1 (5 bases). The CDR3 contains 16 residues. The ends were cut back, 4 bases at V and 10 bases at J, with 20 bases in the middle. Germline V gene data show CDR1 as MGHRA and CDR2 as YSYEKL. CDR3 amino acids: CASSRQTDGRRSPLHF. The CDR3 nucleotides read TGCGCCAGCAGCCGGCAGACAGACGGTCGTCGGTCACCCCTCCACTTT.

This chain connects TRBV2 to TRBJ2-5, with D possibly matching TRBD2 (6 bases). CDR1 and CDR2 (germline): SNHLY, FYNNEI. V shed 1 base and J shed 7 bases, with 10 bases lying between them. CDR3 length equals 13 residues. CDR3 region: CASSEGRGGTQYF. In DNA, the CDR3 is TGTGCCAGCAGTGAAGGGAGGGGCGGGACCCAGTACTTC.

J is TRBJ1-1 and V is TRBV5-5; 7 bases agree with TRBD1. Trimming cost V 5 bases and J 1 base; bases outside gene matches: 2. In germline, CDR1 is SGHKS, CDR2 YYEKEE (reference sequence). The CDR3 extends over 13 amino acids. The CDR3 DNA reads TGTGCCAGCAGTGGGACAGCGAACACTGAAGCTTTCTTT. Translated: CASSGTANTEAFF.

V is TRBV7-2 and J is TRBJ1-3; TRBD1 is a possible D gene (5 bases). Germline lookup yields CDR1 SGHTA and CDR2 FQGNSA. V gave up 1 base and J gave up 0 bases, with 16 bases separating them. The CDR3 runs to 18 residues. Written as DNA, the CDR3 is TGTGCCAGCAGCTTAGTTCTTTCGGGGGGGATCTCTGGAAACACCATATATTTT. Its protein product is CASSLVLSGGISGNTIYF.